This T cell receptor beta chain came from a study of blood T cell repertoires in COVID-19. In the study overall: COVID-19 samples collected from the United States, Italy and Spain covered acute and convalescent phases. T cells, B-cell-depleted T cells, or PBMCs supplied cDNA or gDNA.

Authors' methods: Amplification of reference gene primers provided the estimated nucleated cell counts. This table comes from immunoSEQ multiplex PCR, and its TCRdb copy is limited to in-frame clones, with some not included. The DNA was the basis for D and trimming; V, J and clone size are from that table. The repertoire holds roughly 170,000 clones, with about 90% as singletons. V gave up 5 bases and J gave up 3 bases; unmatched junction bases: 6. The CDR3 has 14 residues. Germline V CDR1 and CDR2: MNHEY, SVGAGI. This rearrangement joins TRBV6-5 to TRBJ1-2; 7 bases map to TRBD1. Sample: peripheral blood. This TCR derives from a man aged 70-80 years with active or convalescent COVID-19. The CDR3 region has the DNA TGTGCCAGCAGTACGGGACAGTCCTACTATGGCTACACCTTC. It translates to CASSTGQSYYGYTF.